The clone carrying this T cell receptor beta chain was picked up many times. Its antigen is currently unknown. This sample is drawn from a study of Graves' ophthalmopathy and Graves' hyperthyroidism. Across the study: Peripheral blood was gathered at first diagnosis, ahead of any treatment whatsoever. Study outcomes and limitations: Most expanded clonotypes from thyroid (those above 0.001 frequency) were also found in blood.

Amplified material comprised TCR beta CDR3 regions derived from RNA transcripts. Second-round multiplex PCR came after a first-round RT-PCR that employed HTBI primers. A single record per CDR3 protein comes from TCRdb applying MiXCR to the multiplex PCR reads. The sample records nearly 400,000 distinct CDR3 sequences, around 20% being singletons. Trimming took 2 bases from V and 0 from J, leaving 4 bases between them. The length of the CDR3 is 13 residues. Germline CDR1 reads MNHEY; CDR2 reads SVGEGT. CAS ≥3, NOSPECS ≥4, moderate-to-severe activity and duration under 3 months marked donors with ophthalmopathy.

This receptor was taken from a woman aged 18-30 years with Graves' ophthalmopathy. Sequenced sample: peripheral blood. This chain connects TRBV6-2 or TRBV6-3 to TRBJ1-1; no clear D gene. CDR3 in amino acids: CASSYELNTEAFF. The CDR3 DNA is TGTGCCAGCAGTTACGAGTTGAACACTGAAGCTTTCTTT.